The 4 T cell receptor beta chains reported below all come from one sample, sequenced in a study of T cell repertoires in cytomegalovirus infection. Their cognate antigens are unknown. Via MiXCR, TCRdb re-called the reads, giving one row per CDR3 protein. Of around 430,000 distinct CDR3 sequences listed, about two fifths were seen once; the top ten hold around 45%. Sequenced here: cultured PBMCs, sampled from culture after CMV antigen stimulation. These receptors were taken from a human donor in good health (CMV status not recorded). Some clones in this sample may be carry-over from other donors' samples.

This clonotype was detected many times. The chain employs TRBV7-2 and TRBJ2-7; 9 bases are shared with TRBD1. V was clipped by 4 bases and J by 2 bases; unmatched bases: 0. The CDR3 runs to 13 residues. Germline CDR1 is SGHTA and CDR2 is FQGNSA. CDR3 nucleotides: TGTGCCAGCAGCTGGGACAGGGCCTACGAGCAGTACTTC. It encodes CASSWDRAYEQYF.

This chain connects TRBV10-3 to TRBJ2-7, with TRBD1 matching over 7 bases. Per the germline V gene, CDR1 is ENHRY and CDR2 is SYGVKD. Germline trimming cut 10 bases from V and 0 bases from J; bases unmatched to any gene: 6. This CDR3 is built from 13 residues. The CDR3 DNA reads TGTGCCACCACCGGGACAGACTCCTACGAGCAGTACTTC. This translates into CATTGTDSYEQYF.

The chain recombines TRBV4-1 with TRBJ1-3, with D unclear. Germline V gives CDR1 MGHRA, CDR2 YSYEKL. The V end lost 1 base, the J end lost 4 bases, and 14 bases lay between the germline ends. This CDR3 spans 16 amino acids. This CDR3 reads CASSQGPGGRGNTIYF. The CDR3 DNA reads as TGCGCCAGCAGCCAAGGTCCTGGAGGAAGAGGAAACACCATATATTTT.

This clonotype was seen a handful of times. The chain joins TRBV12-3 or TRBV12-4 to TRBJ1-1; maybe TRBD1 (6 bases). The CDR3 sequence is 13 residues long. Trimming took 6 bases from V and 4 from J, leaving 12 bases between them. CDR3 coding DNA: TGTGCCAGCAGGTATGAGGGGGGCACTGAAGCTTTCTTT. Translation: CASRYEGGTEAFF.